This T cell receptor beta chain was sequenced during a study of blood T cells in healthy people across ages. This clonotype appeared a few times. Primers used in a second PCR of roughly 6 to 11 cycles were a sample-barcoded 5' primer and a J-beta primer mix. TCRdb fed the 5' RACE reads into MiXCR, producing one record per CDR3 protein. In the table there are approximately 1,700,000 distinct CDR3 sequences, around 42% of which are singletons. The CDR3 is 14 residues long. The V gene lost 1 base and the J gene lost 3 bases, with 8 bases spanning the gap. CDR1 SGDLS and CDR2 YYNGEE come from the germline V gene.

The chain couples TRBV9 to TRBJ2-4; no definite D call. The sequence was obtained from a human donor in good health. The sample was blood. The CDR3 nucleotides are TGTGCCAGCAGCGTATGGGGTGACAAAAACATTCAGTACTTC. Translation gives CASSVWGDKNIQYF. Filled out from reference TRBV9 and TRBJ2-4, the complete variable domain reads DSGVTQTPKHLITATGQRVTLRCSPRSGDLSVYWYQQSLDQGLQFLIQYYNGEERAKGNILERFSAQQFPDLHSELNLSSLELGDSALYFCASSVWGDKNIQYFGAGTRLSVL.